This T cell receptor (beta chain) was captured in a study of cytotoxic CD8 clonotypes in ibrutinib-treated CLL. This CDR3 spans 12 amino acids. In germline, CDR1 is SGHAT, CDR2 FQDESV (reference sequence). The germline V and J ends were trimmed by 2 bases and 6 bases, with 7 bases remaining between them. Sequencing was performed with immunoSEQ multiplex PCR; in TCRdb, only in-frame clones are kept and a portion is missing. The repertoire holds around 25,000 clones, about two thirds seen once, with roughly 47% in the top ten. This clonotype was sampled from a human donor with chronic lymphocytic leukemia. The source was PBMCs, collected at disease progression, from a patient treated with ibrutinib. The V call is TRBV11-1, the J call TRBJ1-2; no reliable D call. CDR3 in DNA: TGTGCCAGCAGCTTAATTACGAATGGCTACACCTTC. Translation: CASSLITNGYTF.